These T cell receptor beta chains were read from a single sample in a study of T cell responses to AZD1222 COVID-19 vaccine. Profiling relied on immunoSEQ multiplex PCR, and the TCRdb table lists in-frame clones only, not all of them. The data hold approximately 100,000 clones, with about 86% observed a single time. This sample comprised peripheral blood, obtained on day 0 of AZD1222 vaccination. These receptors originate from an adult in good health. Each CDR3 is given with its conserved first and last residue. Fields, in order: D gene, J gene, clone size, V gene, CDR3 protein, CDR3 DNA. The D gene is left open where the match is weak. Clone size is stated in some rows and not others, as once, few, many or a class when expanded.

>-|TRBJ1-5|-|TRBV10-3
CAISPDRNQPQHF
TGTGCCATCAGTCCCGACAGGAATCAGCCCCAGCATTTT
>TRBD1|TRBJ1-1|-|TRBV29-1
CSVGGQGTAEAFF
TGCAGCGTTGGGGGACAGGGAACTGCTGAAGCTTTCTTT
>-|TRBJ1-1|-|TRBV15
CATSIRTGSLNTEAFF
TGTGCCACCAGCATCCGAACGGGGTCTTTGAACACTGAAGCTTTCTTT
>-|TRBJ2-4|-|TRBV6-6
CASSRSGHGKNIQYF
TGTGCCAGCAGTCGATCGGGCCATGGCAAAAACATTCAGTACTTC
>TRBD1|TRBJ2-3|-|TRBV5-4
CASYLIGTERDTQYF
TGTGCCAGCTACTTAATAGGGACAGAGAGAGATACGCAGTATTTT
>TRBD1|TRBJ1-1|-|TRBV30
CAWNRGRGTEAFF
TGTGCCTGGAACAGGGGGCGGGGGACTGAAGCTTTCTTT
>TRBD2|TRBJ2-3|-|TRBV29-1
CSVDGLAADTQYF
TGCAGCGTTGATGGACTAGCGGCAGATACGCAGTATTTT
>-|TRBJ1-1|-|TRBV28
CASSPPFGNTEAFF
TGTGCCAGCAGTCCCCCATTCGGGAACACTGAAGCTTTCTTT
>-|TRBJ1-2|-|TRBV28
CASRPLDHYGYTF
TGTGCCAGCAGGCCACTCGACCACTATGGCTACACCTTC
>-|TRBJ1-6|-|TRBV5-1
CASSLVEGINSPLHF
TGCGCCAGCAGCTTGGTGGAAGGGATCAATTCACCCCTCCACTTT
>-|TRBJ1-2|-|TRBV9
CASSHRWELDPYGYTF
TGTGCCAGCAGCCACCGGTGGGAACTCGACCCCTATGGCTACACCTTC
>-|TRBJ1-5|few|TRBV2
CASSQDGPQHF
TGTGCCAGCAGTCAAGATGGGCCCCAGCATTTT
>TRBD2|TRBJ2-7|-|TRBV7-2
CASSLGPSGRTSTYEQYF
TGTGCCAGCAGCTTAGGCCCTAGCGGGAGAACAAGCACCTACGAGCAGTACTTC
>-|TRBJ2-3|-|TRBV27
CAAEGVDTQYF
TGTGCTGCGGAGGGGGTCGATACGCAGTATTTT
>-|TRBJ2-1|-|TRBV3-1/TRBV3-2
CASSQDRGGYNEQFF
TGTGCCAGCAGCCAAGATCGGGGAGGCTACAATGAGCAGTTCTTC
>-|TRBJ1-1|-|TRBV18
CASSPTGTFSAEAFF
TGTGCCAGCTCACCTACCGGGACCTTCAGCGCCGAAGCTTTCTTT
>-|TRBJ2-7|-|TRBV28
CASRRGSEAYEQYF
TGTGCCAGCAGGCGGGGCAGCGAGGCCTACGAGCAGTACTTC
>-|TRBJ1-5|-|TRBV6-2/TRBV6-3
CASSLPDRPTYNQPQHF
TGTGCCAGCAGCCTACCGGACAGACCCACCTACAATCAGCCCCAGCATTTT
>-|TRBJ1-1|-|TRBV6-5
CASRTWDSTEAFF
TGTGCCAGCAGAACATGGGATAGCACTGAAGCTTTCTTT
>-|TRBJ2-5|-|TRBV7-8
CASSDPREGETQYF
TGTGCCAGCAGCGACCCACGGGAAGGAGAGACCCAGTACTTC
>-|TRBJ2-7|-|TRBV19
CASRGLSSAGGYEQYF
TGTGCCAGTAGGGGACTGAGTTCCGCCGGGGGCTACGAGCAGTACTTC
>-|TRBJ2-7|-|TRBV6-2/TRBV6-3
CASSWISYEQYF
TGTGCCAGCAGTTGGATTTCCTACGAGCAGTACTTC
>TRBD1|TRBJ2-1|-|TRBV5-1
CASSLVAGGYNEQFF
TGCGCCAGCAGCTTGGTGGCAGGGGGCTACAATGAGCAGTTCTTC
>-|TRBJ2-2|-|TRBV7-2
CASSLPNGLITGELFF
TGTGCCAGCAGCTTACCCAATGGGCTAATCACCGGGGAGCTGTTTTTT
>TRBD1|TRBJ1-5|-|TRBV19
CASSSQGTGEQPQHF
TGTGCCAGTAGTAGCCAAGGGACAGGGGAGCAGCCCCAGCATTTT
>TRBD1|TRBJ1-2|few|TRBV7-9
CASSSRDSAGYTF
TGTGCCAGCAGCTCAAGGGACAGCGCGGGCTACACCTTC
>-|TRBJ1-5|few|TRBV10-2
CASSEREAGPQHF
TGCGCCAGCAGTGAGAGGGAGGCGGGGCCCCAGCATTTT
>-|TRBJ1-6|-|TRBV27
CASTGEGPLHF
TGTGCCAGCACAGGGGAGGGACCCCTCCACTTT
>-|TRBJ2-6|-|TRBV30
CAWSVGVSLAGANVLTF
TGTGCCTGGAGTGTAGGAGTGAGTCTCGCCGGGGCCAACGTCCTGACTTTC
>-|TRBJ2-3|-|TRBV15
CATSSGTPLTDTQYF
TGTGCCACCAGCTCCGGGACTCCGCTCACAGATACGCAGTATTTT
>TRBD1|TRBJ1-6|few|TRBV9
CASSARGNNSPLHF
TGTGCCAGCAGCGCCAGGGGGAATAATTCACCCCTCCACTTT
>-|TRBJ2-3|-|TRBV7-3
CASSPGAGDTQYF
TGTGCCAGCAGCCCCGGGGCAGGAGATACGCAGTATTTT
>TRBD1|TRBJ2-6|-|TRBV19
CASSTPRALRDRELSGANVLTF
TGTGCCAGTAGTACCCCACGGGCCCTCCGGGACAGAGAACTCTCTGGGGCCAACGTCCTGACTTTC